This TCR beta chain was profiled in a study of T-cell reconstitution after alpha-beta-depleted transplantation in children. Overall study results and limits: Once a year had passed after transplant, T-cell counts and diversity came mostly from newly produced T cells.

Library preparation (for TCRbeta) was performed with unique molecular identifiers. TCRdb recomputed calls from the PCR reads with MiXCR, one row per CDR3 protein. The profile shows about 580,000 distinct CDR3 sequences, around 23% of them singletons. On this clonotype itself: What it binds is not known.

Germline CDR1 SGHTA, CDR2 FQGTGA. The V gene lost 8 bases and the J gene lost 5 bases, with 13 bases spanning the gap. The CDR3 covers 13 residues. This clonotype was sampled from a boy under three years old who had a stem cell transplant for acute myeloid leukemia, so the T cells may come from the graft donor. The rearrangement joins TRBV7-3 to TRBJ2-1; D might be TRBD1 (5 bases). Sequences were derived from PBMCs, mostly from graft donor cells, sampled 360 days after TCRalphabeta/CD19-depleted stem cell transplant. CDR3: CASGAPGNNEQFF. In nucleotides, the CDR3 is TGTGCCAGCGGCGCCCCAGGGAACAATGAGCAGTTCTTC. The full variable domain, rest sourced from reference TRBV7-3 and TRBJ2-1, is GAGVSQTPSNKVTEKGKYVELRCDPISGHTALYWYRQSLGQGPEFLIYFQGTGAADDSGLPNDRFFAVRPEGSVSTLKIQRTERGDSAVYLCASGAPGNNEQFFGPGTRLTVL.